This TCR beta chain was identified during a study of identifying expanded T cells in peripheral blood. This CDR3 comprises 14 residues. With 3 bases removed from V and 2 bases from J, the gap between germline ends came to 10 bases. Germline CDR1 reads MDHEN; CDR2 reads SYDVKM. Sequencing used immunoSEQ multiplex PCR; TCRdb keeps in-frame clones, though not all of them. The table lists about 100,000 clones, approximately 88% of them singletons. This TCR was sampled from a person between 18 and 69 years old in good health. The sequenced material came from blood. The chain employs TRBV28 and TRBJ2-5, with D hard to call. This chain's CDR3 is CASSFQHVQETQYF. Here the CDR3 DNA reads TGTGCCAGCAGTTTTCAGCACGTACAAGAGACCCAGTACTTC.